What follows are 16 T cell receptor beta chains derived from one specimen sequenced in a study of CD8+CD57+ T cells in acquired aplastic anemia (dated by TCRdb to the late 2010s). Patients chosen for sequencing had shown expansion of CD8+CD57+ cells by flow cytometry. Instrument used: Illumina HiSeq 2000. Profiling of TCR beta VDJ combinations and CDR3 sequences used genomic DNA as the template. The public sequencing data were trimmed at Q25 with fastp and processed into clonotypes with MiXCR by TCRdb, which kept only in-frame beta chains. Duplicate CDR3 protein sequences are folded into a single record with the most common DNA and genes. The sample table contains about 180,000 distinct CDR3 sequences; only one count was recorded for 63% of them. The ten largest clones add up to approximately 46% of the sample. Sequencing was carried out using sorted CD4+, CD8+, or CD8+CD57+ T cells (not recorded which) from PBMCs. The receptors originated from a human donor with aplastic anemia.

This clonotype occurred many times. The chain recombines TRBV7-6 with TRBJ2-5; 8 nucleotides match TRBD2. With V trimmed by 2 bases and J by 0 bases, 8 bases remained unmatched. CDR1 is SGHVS and CDR2 is FNYEAQ in the germline V gene. The CDR3 is 17 amino acids. The CDR3 protein is CASSLRGKREYQETQYF. The CDR3 DNA follows: TGTGCCAGCAGCTTAAGGGGGAAGCGGGAGTACCAAGAGACCCAGTACTTC.

The chain uses TRBV5-1 and TRBJ2-5, with 9 bases fitting TRBD2. CDR3 size: 17 residues. Germline V gives CDR1 SGHRS, CDR2 YFSETQ. V lost 0 bases to trimming and J lost 2 bases; unmatched junction nucleotides: 8. CDR3 residues: CASSLEASGMRQETQYF. The CDR3, as DNA: TGCGCCAGCAGCTTGGAGGCTAGCGGGATGCGACAAGAGACCCAGTACTTC.

This clonotype was observed a few times. The chain uses TRBV7-2 and TRBJ2-5; maybe TRBD1 (5 bases). Trimming took off 5 bases at V and 7 bases at J, with 20 bases between the two ends. The germline CDR1 and CDR2 sequences are SGHTA and FQGNSA. The CDR3 has 15 amino acids. The CDR3 DNA is TGTGCCAGCAGCCCCCATGGTGGCAGGGATGCGACCCAGTACTTC. Protein product: CASSPHGGRDATQYF. Supplemented by reference TRBV7-2 and TRBJ2-5, the full variable domain reads GAGVSQSPSNKVTEKGKDVELRCDPISGHTALYWYRQSLGQGLEFLIYFQGNSAPDKSGLPSDRFSAERTGGSVSTLTIQRTQQEDSAVYLCASSPHGGRDATQYFGPGTRLLVL.

The rearrangement joins TRBV7-2 to TRBJ1-2; D is unresolved. Trimming removed 4 bases at V and 0 bases at J, with 6 bases between. Germline V gene lookup returns CDR1 SGHTA and CDR2 FQGNSA. The CDR3 is 13 residues long. Here the CDR3 DNA reads TGTGCCAGCAGCTCCCAGGCTAACTATGGCTACACCTTC. Its translation: CASSSQANYGYTF.

This clonotype was found many times. This chain uses TRBV7-8 with TRBJ2-7, with no clear D. The CDR3 loop spans 16 amino acids. CDR1 is SGHVS, CDR2 FQNEAQ, per germline. With 5 bases removed from V and 6 bases from J, the gap between germline ends came to 23 bases. In DNA, the CDR3 is TGTGCCAGCAGCCTCCCCGACCTGACGAGAATGGGCGAGCAGTACTTC. This codes for CASSLPDLTRMGEQYF.

V and J are TRBV6-2 or TRBV6-3 and TRBJ2-7; D unresolved. Trimming removed 5 bases at V and 3 bases at J, with 17 bases between. Germline V gene sequence: CDR1 MNHEY, CDR2 SVGEGT. The CDR3 is 15 residues long. The CDR3 nucleotides read TGTGCCAGCAGTGATTACCGGATAGTATTCTACGAGCAGTACTTC. Amino acids: CASSDYRIVFYEQYF.

The DNA of the CDR3 is TGTGCCAGCAGCCAAGCAGGGGCTAGCGGGTTCCCTAGCACAGATACGCAGTATTTT. Its translation is CASSQAGASGFPSTDTQYF. The chain employs TRBV7-9 and TRBJ2-3, with 8 bases lining up with TRBD2. Germline V gives CDR1 SEHNR, CDR2 FQNEAQ (reference sequence). The V gene end was trimmed by 5 bases and the J gene end by 0 bases; junction bases not matched to a gene: 16. The CDR3 has 19 residues.

The rearrangement uses TRBV19 and TRBJ1-2; perhaps TRBD1 as D (6 bases). The V end lost 5 bases, the J end lost 4 bases, and 14 bases lay between the germline ends. Germline V lookup: CDR1 LNHDA, CDR2 SQIVND (reference sequence). This CDR3 contains 14 residues. For the CDR3, the DNA is TGTGCCAGTAGTGGGCACAGGGCGATCTATGGCTACACCTTC. Amino acid sequence: CASSGHRAIYGYTF.

The table lists this clonotype with many counts. The V and J genes are TRBV7-9 and TRBJ1-5; a possible D gene is TRBD1 (6 bases). This CDR3 region has 14 residues. Trimming shortened V by 4 bases and J by 6 bases, and 13 bases separated the two germline ends. Germline V gives CDR1 SEHNR, CDR2 FQNEAQ (reference sequence). CDR3 nucleotide sequence: TGTGCCAGCAGCTCTCCAGGGGAATTTCAGCCCCAGCATTTT. Translating it yields CASSSPGEFQPQHF.

The chain uses TRBV24-1 and TRBJ2-3; unclear D gene. Trimming left V 3 bases short and J 0 bases short, with 9 bases between. CDR3 length equals 15 residues. Germline lookup yields CDR1 KGHDR and CDR2 SFDVKD. CDR3 in amino acids: CATSDQTSSTDTQYF. CDR3 coding DNA: TGTGCCACCAGTGATCAGACGTCTAGCACAGATACGCAGTATTTT.

This clonotype was picked up many times. V is TRBV5-1 and J is TRBJ2-7, with D perhaps TRBD1 or TRBD2 (5 bases each). This CDR3 comprises 13 residues. V was pared by 2 bases and J by 2 bases, with 8 bases between. The V gene's germline CDR1 is SGHRS and CDR2 YFSETQ. This CDR3 is CASSLGDAYEQYF. The CDR3 bases are TGCGCCAGCAGCTTAGGGGACGCCTACGAGCAGTACTTC.

The rearrangement links TRBV25-1 to TRBJ1-2; no clear D. The CDR3 is 15 residues long. Trimming cost V 6 bases and J 2 bases, with 16 bases left between them. Germline lookup yields CDR1 MGHDK and CDR2 SYGVNS. The CDR3 spells CASSLETSGNYGYTF. The CDR3 nucleotides are TGTGCCAGCAGCTTAGAGACTAGCGGGAACTATGGCTACACCTTC.

This clonotype was seen just once. At one of its ends the junction is not consistent with the germline gene, which may arise from a read error. This chain joins TRBV7-7 and TRBJ2-7, with D maybe TRBD2 (5 bases). Germline loops: CDR1 SSHAT, CDR2 FNYEAQ (reference sequence). The CDR3 is 13 residues long. The CDR3 DNA follows: TGTGCTAGCAGCTTAAACAGCGCGGAGGAGCTGTACTTC. Translation gives CASSLNSAEELYF.

V is TRBV10-3 and J is TRBJ1-2; TRBD1 is a possible D gene (5 bases). Looked up from germline, CDR1 is ENHRY and CDR2 is SYGVKD. V was shortened by 2 bases and J by 4 bases, with 11 bases between the two germline ends. The CDR3 totals 14 residues. The CDR3: CAISEGRAFYGYTF. CDR3 DNA: TGTGCCATCAGTGAGGGCAGGGCCTTCTATGGCTACACCTTC.

This clonotype came up a few times. The junction shows a germline mismatch at one end, possibly a read error. This chain joins TRBV12-3 or TRBV12-4 and TRBJ2-2; 10 nucleotides match TRBD2. The CDR3 consists of 16 residues. The CDR3 loop is CASSGLAALNTGELSF. As DNA, the CDR3 is TGTGCCAGCAGCGGACTAGCGGCGCTGAACACCGGGGAGCTGTCTTTT.

The rearrangement links TRBV7-3 to TRBJ1-1; 10 bases align to TRBD1. The length of the CDR3 is 13 residues. With 4 bases clipped from V and 8 bases from J, the junction kept 4 bases outside the gene matches. Germline values: CDR1 SGHTA, CDR2 FQGTGA. The DNA for the CDR3 is TGTGCCAGCAGCTCGACGACAGGGGGCGAAGCTTTCTTT. Encoded protein: CASSSTTGGEAFF.